This T cell receptor beta chain stems from a study of beta chain features in type 1 diabetes. Study results and limitations: Shorter TCRB CDR3s, moderately but significantly so, marked every one of the four CD4+ subsets in Type 1 diabetes patients.

This CDR3 has 13 amino acids. Germline V gives CDR1 SQVTM, CDR2 ANQGSEA. Trimming left V 2 bases short and J 7 bases short, with 14 bases between. Each of the sorted populations had a purity greater than 98%. As every portion of the isolated RNA was reverse transcribed, the sequencing read expressed TCRB transcripts. Data came from immunoSEQ multiplex PCR; TCRdb stores just in-frame clones and leaves some out. The sample lists over 150,000 clones, less than 10% occurring once. On this clone: Its antigen is still unknown.

The receptor was isolated from a man in his late teens or twenties with type 1 diabetes. Sequencing input: central memory CD4+ T cells from blood. This chain uses TRBV29-1 with TRBJ1-1; D uncertain. CDR3 protein: CSVEYGGFGEAFF. The CDR3 DNA sequence: TGCAGCGTTGAATATGGAGGATTTGGTGAAGCTTTCTTT.